The source of this T cell receptor beta chain is a study of shared clonotypes between healthy human individuals. Per the germline V gene, CDR1 is SGHNT and CDR2 is YYREEE (reference sequence). The CDR3 contains 18 residues. Trimming left V 0 bases short and J 0 bases short, with 13 bases between. Some clones are missing from TCRdb's copy, which holds only in-frame ones; the method was immunoSEQ multiplex PCR. The profile shows about 520,000 clones, around 95% of them singletons. This chain uses TRBV5-4 with TRBJ2-6; D may be TRBD1 (6 bases). The receptor was derived from a woman aged 30 to 39 in good health. Sample: naive CD4+ T cells sorted from blood. Regarding subset: CD45RA+ positively selected. The CDR3 is CASSLADQGLSGANVLTF. The CDR3 region has the DNA TGTGCCAGCAGCTTGGCTGACCAGGGGCTCTCTGGGGCCAACGTCCTGACTTTC.